This TCR beta chain was retrieved from a study of blood T cell repertoires in COVID-19. In the study overall: Researchers got acute and convalescent COVID-19 samples from the United States, Italy and Spain.

CDR3 length equals 14 residues. Germline CDR1 and CDR2: LGHDT and YNNKEL (reference sequence). The J segment lost 4 bases and the V segment lost 8 bases, leaving 6 bases of the junction unmatched. Authors' methods: Quantification of nucleated cells was approximated via reference gene primer amplification. TCRdb's table, derived via immunoSEQ multiplex PCR, lists solely in-frame clones and lacks some. The V and J calls and clone size were taken over from that table, and D and trimming were inferred from the DNA. This table has about 190,000 clones, about nine tenths appearing once. The sequence derives from a woman in her 30s with acute or convalescent COVID-19. Sequenced material: peripheral blood. This chain uses TRBV3-1 (or the pseudogene TRBV3-2) with TRBJ2-2, with 8 bases aligning to TRBD2. Here the CDR3 reads CASRVLAGTGELFF. In DNA, the CDR3 is TGTGCCAGCCGGGTTCTAGCGGGCACCGGGGAGCTGTTTTTT.